Listed here is a single TCR beta chain. The sample is drawn from a study of T cells in Graves' hyperthyroidism and ophthalmopathy. Across the whole study: At initial diagnosis, before any treatment had begun, peripheral blood was obtained.

The CDR3 spans 16 residues. The trim removed 4 bases at V and 7 bases at J, leaving 10 bases unmatched. Per germline, CDR1 MGHRA and CDR2 YSYEKL. The TCR beta CDR3 regions underwent amplification using RNA transcripts as the source. TCR CDR3 underwent first-round RT-PCR with the HTBI primer set. TCRdb independently ran MiXCR on the multiplex PCR reads; one entry per CDR3 protein. The profile covers roughly 380,000 distinct CDR3 sequences, with roughly 14% appearing a single time and approximately 11% taken by the ten largest. The chain has TRBV4-1 and TRBJ1-6; TRBD1 matches at 7 bases. Sequenced input: blood. This receptor was identified in a woman aged 60-70 years with Graves' hyperthyroidism. The CDR3 spells CASSPWTGRPNSPLHF. CDR3 nucleotide sequence: TGCGCCAGCAGCCCGTGGACAGGTCGCCCAAATTCACCCCTCCACTTT.